Listed here are 23 T cell receptor beta chains from one sample, sequenced in a study of T-cell reconstitution after alpha-beta-depleted transplantation in children. Preparation of the TCRbeta library was carried out with unique molecular identifiers. Each CDR3 protein is one row after TCRdb ran MiXCR on the PCR reads. Altogether around 200,000 distinct CDR3 sequences are present, approximately 15% being singletons, with the ten largest covering 40% to 50%. The sequencing here drew on PBMCs, mostly from graft donor cells, taken 360 days after TCRalphabeta/CD19-depleted stem cell transplant. Receptors were obtained from a male patient aged 2 to 10 who had a stem cell transplant for acute lymphoblastic leukemia, so the T cells may come from the graft donor.

This rearrangement joins TRBV6-2 or TRBV6-3 to TRBJ2-1, with TRBD1 matching over 7 bases. The CDR3 consists of 15 residues. In germline, CDR1 is MNHEY, CDR2 SVGEGT. After removal of 6 bases from V and 3 bases from J, the junction contained 8 bases not matched to a gene. CDR3 in DNA: TGTGCCAGCAGGACCGACAGGGTTGACTACAATGAGCAGTTCTTC. It translates to CASRTDRVDYNEQFF.

The rearrangement uses TRBV14 and TRBJ2-5; tentative D call: TRBD1 (5 bases). The germline gives CDR1 SGHDN, CDR2 FVKESK. The CDR3 spans 16 residues. V lost 2 bases to trimming and J lost 0 bases, with 13 bases between them. The CDR3 nucleotides are TGTGCCAGCAGCCAATACCAGGGAATTTACCAAGAGACCCAGTACTTC. Residues: CASSQYQGIYQETQYF.

This clonotype occurred many times. V usage is TRBV12-3 or TRBV12-4 and J usage is TRBJ1-1; D ambiguous. CDR3 length equals 11 residues. V lost 4 bases to trimming and J lost 8 bases, with 8 bases between them. CDR3 region: CASSSTLEAFF. The CDR3 DNA reads as TGTGCCAGCAGTTCGACATTAGAAGCTTTCTTT.

This rearrangement joins TRBV12-3 or TRBV12-4 to TRBJ2-5; 9 bases align to TRBD1. This CDR3 region has 15 residues. Germline trimming cut 7 bases from V and 1 base from J; bases unmatched to any gene: 7. The DNA of the CDR3 is TGTGCCAGCACCCCACAGGGGGCATTCCAAGAGACCCAGTACTTC. Its protein is CASTPQGAFQETQYF.

This clonotype was observed a few times. This rearrangement joins TRBV7-9 to TRBJ1-5, with D tentatively TRBD1 (6 bases). V was shortened by 5 bases and J by 1 base, with 15 bases between the two germline ends. Germline CDR1 and CDR2: SEHNR and FQNEAQ (reference sequence). CDR3 length: 16 amino acids. The CDR3 DNA sequence: TGTGCCAGCAGCGCCACGGACAGCTCGAGCAATCAGCCCCAGCATTTT. Its protein is CASSATDSSSNQPQHF. The full variable domain, with the rest looked up from reference TRBV7-9 and TRBJ1-5, is DTGVSQNPRHKITKRGQNVTFRCDPISEHNRLYWYRQTLGQGPEFLTYFQNEAQLEKSRLLSDRFSAERPKGSFSTLEIQRTEQGDSAMYLCASSATDSSSNQPQHFGDGTRLSIL.

J is TRBJ1-2 and V is TRBV12-3 or TRBV12-4, with TRBD1 as a possible D gene (5 bases). Trimming took 0 bases from V and 8 from J, leaving 10 bases between them. CDR3 length: 13 residues. The CDR3 region has the DNA TGTGCCAGCAGTTTAGCCAGGGTCGGGGGCTACACCTTC. Its protein product is CASSLARVGGYTF.

This clonotype was observed a few times. The chain links TRBV2 to TRBJ2-5; the D gene is possibly TRBD1 (6 bases). CDR1 SNHLY and CDR2 FYNNEI come from the germline V gene. The CDR3 is 15 amino acids. Trimming took 6 bases from V and 4 from J, leaving 18 bases between them. CDR3 sequence (DNA): TGTGCCAGCAGGAAACAGGGATCCCCGGTAGAGACCCAGTACTTC. Translation: CASRKQGSPVETQYF.

The genes are TRBV9 and TRBJ1-4; D is unclear. Germline CDR1 reads SGDLS; CDR2 reads YYNGEE. V lost 0 bases, J lost 7 bases, and 7 bases lay in between. This CDR3 region has 13 residues. This chain's CDR3 is CASSVALREKLFF. The CDR3 DNA follows: TGTGCCAGCAGCGTAGCTCTACGTGAAAAACTGTTTTTT.

This clonotype was counted ten times or more. CDR3 bases: TGCAGCGCCAAACAGGGGCAGCCTGAAGCTTTCTTT. It encodes CSAKQGQPEAFF. This rearrangement joins TRBV29-1 to TRBJ1-1, with 7 bases fitting TRBD1. Trimming at V came to 7 bases and at J to 6 bases, leaving 8 bases not matched to a gene. This CDR3 comprises 12 residues. Germline assignment: CDR1 SQVTM and CDR2 ANQGSEA.

The chain is built from TRBV29-1 and TRBJ1-1; 7 nucleotides align to TRBD1. V lost 5 bases and J lost 0; bases outside the gene matches: 3. Germline CDR1 is SQVTM and CDR2 is ANQGSEA. The CDR3 length is 13 residues. In nucleotides, the CDR3 is TGCAGCGTTTCGGGACAGCTGAACACTGAAGCTTTCTTT. Translating it yields CSVSGQLNTEAFF. Based on the CDR3 plus reference TRBV29-1 and TRBJ1-1, the full variable domain is SAVISQKPSRDICQRGTSLTIQCQVDSQVTMMFWYRQQPGQSLTLIATANQGSEATYESGFVIDKFPISRPNLTFSTLTVSNMSPEDSSIYLCSVSGQLNTEAFFGQGTRLTVV.

V is TRBV5-1 and J is TRBJ2-1, with TRBD2 as a possible D gene (7 bases). Germline-derived CDR1 and CDR2 are SGHRS and YFSETQ. V gave up 0 bases and J gave up 4 bases, with 11 bases separating them. The CDR3 loop spans 15 amino acids. The CDR3: CASSLEGGLYNEQFF. As DNA, the CDR3 is TGCGCCAGCAGCTTGGAGGGGGGGCTTTACAATGAGCAGTTCTTC.

This clonotype was counted a single time. The chain uses TRBV6-1 and TRBJ2-7, with a possible D match to TRBD2 (6 bases). Germline V lookup: CDR1 MNHNS, CDR2 SASEGT. There are 14 residues in the CDR3. Trimming pared 4 bases from V and 3 bases from J, leaving 13 bases between. The CDR3 loop reads CASSVRDWDYEQYF. The CDR3 DNA sequence: TGTGCCAGCAGTGTCCGGGACTGGGACTACGAGCAGTACTTC.

The chain has TRBV2 and TRBJ2-3, with TRBD2 matching 7 bases. With 2 bases clipped from V and 2 bases from J, the junction kept 13 bases outside the gene matches. The CDR3 length is 18 residues. Germline CDR1 SNHLY, CDR2 FYNNEI. In nucleotides, the CDR3 is TGTGCCAGCAGTGAAAGTTCGGGGCTAGCGGCCTACACAGATACGCAGTATTTT. Residues: CASSESSGLAAYTDTQYF.

In its sample, this clonotype was seen a few times. The chain joins TRBV6-2 or TRBV6-3 to TRBJ2-7; D possibly matches TRBD1 or TRBD2 (5 bases each). Germline lookup yields CDR1 MNHEY and CDR2 SVGEGT. The CDR3 contains 14 residues. V gave up 1 base and J gave up 2 bases, with 9 bases separating them. CDR3: CASSYLGRAYEQYF. CDR3 in DNA: TGTGCCAGCAGTTACTTGGGACGGGCCTACGAGCAGTACTTC.

The chain uses TRBV12-3 or TRBV12-4 and TRBJ1-2; perhaps TRBD1 as D (5 bases). CDR3 length: 13 amino acids. With 3 bases removed from V and 4 bases from J, the gap between germline ends came to 9 bases. The CDR3 DNA reads as TGTGCCAGCAGTTTCGGGGCCCTCTATGGCTACACCTTC. Translated: CASSFGALYGYTF.

V and J are TRBV5-1 and TRBJ2-5, with D hard to call. The CDR3 consists of 14 residues. Trimming left V 4 bases short and J 2 bases short, with 12 bases between. CDR1 and CDR2 (germline): SGHRS, YFSETQ. The CDR3 bases are TGCGCCAGCAGCCCTCGTTCCGATCAAGAGACCCAGTACTTC. Encoded protein: CASSPRSDQETQYF. Complete variable domain (other parts from reference TRBV5-1 and TRBJ2-5): KAGVTQTPRYLIKTRGQQVTLSCSPISGHRSVSWYQQTPGQGLQFLFEYFSETQRNKGNFPGRFSGRQFSNSRSEMNVSTLELGDSALYLCASSPRSDQETQYFGPGTRLLVL.

This clonotype was detected a few times. The J gene is TRBJ2-1, the V gene TRBV18; 8 nucleotides line up with TRBD1. Unmatched junction bases numbered 9, after V lost 6 bases and J lost 8 bases. The CDR3 runs to 14 residues. Germline assignment: CDR1 KGHSH and CDR2 LQKENI. CDR3 residues: CASSTRTGMDEQFF. DNA of the CDR3: TGTGCCAGCTCTACTAGGACAGGGATGGATGAGCAGTTCTTC.

This chain uses TRBV10-1 with TRBJ2-5, with 7 bases that match TRBD1. V gave up 7 bases and J gave up 3 bases; unmatched junction bases: 5. The CDR3 runs 13 residues. Germline V gene data show CDR1 as WNHNN and CDR2 as SYGVQD (reference sequence). The CDR3 nucleotides read TGCGCCAGCAACAGGGGCCCCAAAGAGACCCAGTACTTC. It encodes CASNRGPKETQYF.

There are many counts of this clonotype. Here the CDR3 reads CASSYSRLLGNTGELFF. CDR3 bases: TGTGCCAGCAGTTACTCTCGGCTTCTGGGTAACACCGGGGAGCTGTTTTTT. The V call is TRBV6-2 or TRBV6-3, the J call TRBJ2-2; no firm D call. The CDR3 extends over 17 amino acids. CDR1 MNHEY and CDR2 SVGEGT come from the germline V gene. Trimming left V 0 bases short and J 2 bases short, with 13 bases between.

This chain connects TRBV7-6 to TRBJ1-2, with D perhaps TRBD1 (5 bases). The CDR3 has 13 amino acids. V lost 1 base, J lost 7 bases, and 10 bases lay in between. Germline assignment: CDR1 SGHVS and CDR2 FNYEAQ. The CDR3 bases are TGTGCCAGCAGCTTAGATACGCAGGGTGGCTACACCTTC. It translates to CASSLDTQGGYTF. Full variable domain (outside the CDR3, taken from reference TRBV7-6 and TRBJ1-2): GAGVSQSPRYKVTKRGQDVALRCDPISGHVSLYWYRQALGQGPEFLTYFNYEAQQDKSGLPNDRFSAERPEGSISTLTIQRTEQRDSAMYRCASSLDTQGGYTFGSGTRLTVV.

This chain links TRBV12-3 or TRBV12-4 with TRBJ1-1, with 11 bases matching TRBD1. V lost 6 bases to trimming and J lost 7 bases; unmatched junction nucleotides: 4. This CDR3 comprises 13 residues. CDR3 coding DNA: TGTGCCAGCAGCCGCGGGACAGGGGGTGAAGCTTTCTTT. Amino acid sequence: CASSRGTGGEAFF.

This clonotype has a handful of counts. The chain has TRBV20-1 and TRBJ2-2, with 8 bases that match TRBD1. CDR1 and CDR2 from the germline V gene are DFQATT and SNEGSKA (reference sequence). The CDR3 consists of 14 residues. Unmatched junction bases numbered 7, after V lost 5 bases and J lost 5 bases. The CDR3: CSAGRTGRTGELFF. The CDR3 bases are TGCAGTGCTGGAAGGACAGGGAGAACCGGGGAGCTGTTTTTT.

This clonotype has more than one count but fewer than ten. CDR3 loop: CASSLAPGSDPGELFF. CDR3 DNA sequence: TGTGCCAGCAGCTTAGCGCCGGGAAGCGACCCCGGGGAGCTGTTTTTT. The chain employs TRBV7-9 and TRBJ2-2; D possibly corresponds to TRBD2 (5 bases). The germline V gene has CDR1 SEHNR and CDR2 FQNEAQ (reference sequence). The CDR3 has 16 residues. V was cut by 0 bases and J by 6 bases, with 14 bases left in between.